A selection of T cell receptor beta chains follows, all from one sample in a study of cytomegalovirus exposure and HLA in healthy donors. Profiling relied on immunoSEQ multiplex PCR, and the TCRdb table lists in-frame clones only, not all of them. The repertoire holds about 190,000 clones, with just under 75% as singletons. The sample comprised PBMCs. The receptors were sampled from a young man in good health and CMV-seropositive. CDR3s include the opening cysteine and the closing phenylalanine or tryptophan. D genes are given only for firm matches. The size of a clone is reported for some rows only, either as once, few or many, or as a class for expanded clones.

CASSQQRERTDTQYF TGTGCCAGCAGCCAACAGCGGGAGAGGACAGATACGCAGTATTTT TRBV4-2 15 NA TRBD2 TRBJ2-3
CASSSSPTGGTGELFF TGCGCCAGCAGCTCCTCCCCGACAGGGGGCACCGGGGAGCTGTTTTTT TRBV5-1 16 NA TRBD1 TRBJ2-2
CATSRPGSADEQFF TGTGCCACCAGCAGACCCGGGAGCGCAGATGAGCAGTTCTTC TRBV15 14 NA NA TRBJ2-1
CASSFGGFTDTQYF TGTGCCAGCAGCTTCGGAGGGTTTACAGATACGCAGTATTTT TRBV7-3 14 NA NA TRBJ2-3
CASRGTSPGQSPGNTIYF TGTGCCAGCAGGGGGACATCCCCGGGACAGAGCCCTGGAAACACCATATATTTT TRBV7-2 18 NA TRBD1 TRBJ1-3
CASSFENSGETQYF TGCGCCAGCAGCTTCGAGAATAGCGGAGAGACCCAGTACTTC TRBV5-1 14 NA NA TRBJ2-5
CASSPGLGPSSYNSPLHF TGTGCCAGCAGCCCAGGGTTGGGCCCAAGCTCCTATAATTCACCCCTCCACTTT TRBV14 18 NA NA TRBJ1-6
CASSVTGTGSSYNEQFF TGTGCCAGCAGCGTGACCGGGACAGGGAGCTCCTACAATGAGCAGTTCTTC TRBV9 17 NA TRBD1 TRBJ2-1
CASSPLGGANSGANVLTF TGCGCCAGCAGCCCCCTTGGCGGGGCGAACTCTGGGGCCAACGTCCTGACTTTC TRBV5-1 18 few NA TRBJ2-6
CASSPHPGVLAGGYNEQFF TGTGCCAGCAGCCCACACCCGGGGGTCCTAGCGGGAGGCTACAATGAGCAGTTCTTC TRBV9 19 few TRBD2 TRBJ2-1
CASSYNGGTQYF TGTGCCAGCAGTTATAACGGTGGGACCCAGTACTTC TRBV27 12 NA NA TRBJ2-5
CASSSGLAGGGNEQFF TGTGCTAGCAGCTCGGGACTAGCGGGAGGAGGCAATGAGCAGTTCTTC TRBV7-7 16 NA TRBD2 TRBJ2-1
CASSVDGTVNEKLFF TGTGCCAGCAGCGTAGATGGGACAGTCAATGAAAAACTGTTTTTT TRBV9 15 NA TRBD1 TRBJ1-4
CASSLAGLQPQHF TGTGCCAGCAGTTTGGCGGGCCTCCAGCCCCAGCATTTT TRBV27 13 NA NA TRBJ1-5
CASSLGQGVLLQETQYF TGCGCCAGCAGCCTAGGACAGGGGGTTCTCCTACAAGAGACCCAGTACTTC TRBV4-1 17 NA TRBD1 TRBJ2-5
CASSPARGGVGEQYF TGCGCCAGCAGCCCCGCAAGGGGGGGAGTGGGCGAGCAGTACTTC TRBV5-1 15 NA NA TRBJ2-7
CASTFKGGGEQFF TGCGCCAGCACCTTCAAGGGGGGAGGGGAGCAGTTCTTC TRBV5-1 13 NA NA TRBJ2-1
CASKLAGGSNEQFF TGTGCCAGCAAACTAGCGGGAGGATCTAATGAGCAGTTCTTC TRBV28 14 NA TRBD2 TRBJ2-1
CASSLGGEPQHF TGTGCCAGCAGTTTGGGGGGGGAGCCCCAGCATTTT TRBV6-6 12 NA NA TRBJ1-5
CASSTVRGVSAEAFF TGTGCCAGCAGCACTGTACGGGGGGTGAGCGCTGAAGCTTTCTTT TRBV5-4 15 NA NA TRBJ1-1
CASSLPSGGANVLTF TGTGCCAGCAGCTTGCCCTCCGGGGGGGCCAACGTCCTGACTTTC TRBV5-8 15 few NA TRBJ2-6
CASQTGSFGEAFF TGTGCCAGCCAAACCGGGAGTTTCGGTGAAGCTTTCTTT TRBV6-5 13 once NA TRBJ1-1
CASSPGQGNQPQHF TGTGCCAGCTCACCTGGACAGGGGAATCAGCCCCAGCATTTT TRBV18 14 NA TRBD1 TRBJ1-5
CASSQDSAGWEKLFF TGCGCCAGCAGCCAAGATAGTGCGGGATGGGAAAAACTGTTTTTT TRBV4-3 15 NA NA TRBJ1-4
CASRGRGDNEQFF TGTGCCAGTAGGGGCCGGGGGGACAATGAGCAGTTCTTC TRBV19 13 NA TRBD2 TRBJ2-1
CASSVFGGSDEKLFF TGTGCCAGCAGCGTATTCGGGGGTAGTGATGAAAAACTGTTTTTT TRBV9 15 once NA TRBJ1-4
CASSAAGATEAFF TGTGCCAGCAGCGCCGCAGGGGCCACTGAAGCTTTCTTT TRBV11-3 13 NA NA TRBJ1-1
CAWSVLRGGSYEQYF TGTGCCTGGAGTGTACTCAGGGGTGGGTCCTACGAGCAGTACTTC TRBV30 15 NA NA TRBJ2-7
CASSWGQGNEKLFF TGTGCCAGCAGCTGGGGACAGGGTAATGAAAAACTGTTTTTT TRBV7-9 14 NA TRBD1 TRBJ1-4
CASSLSPEFTQYF TGTGCCAGCAGTTTATCGCCGGAGTTCACGCAGTATTTT TRBV28 13 NA NA TRBJ2-3
CASSLGAASGRTGELFF TGCGCCAGCAGCTTGGGGGCGGCTAGCGGGAGGACCGGGGAGCTGTTTTTT TRBV5-1 17 NA TRBD2 TRBJ2-2
CALAPFAHTEAFF TGTGCCCTAGCACCGTTTGCTCACACTGAAGCTTTCTTT TRBV6-6 13 once NA TRBJ1-1
CAWKVQGGEKLFF TGTGCCTGGAAGGTGCAGGGTGGTGAAAAACTGTTTTTT TRBV30 13 NA NA TRBJ1-4
CASSRQGSGYTF TGTGCCAGCAGCAGACAGGGAAGTGGCTACACCTTC TRBV11-2 12 NA TRBD1 TRBJ1-2
CASSQSKGVGTDTQYF TGCGCCAGCAGTCAATCGAAGGGAGTTGGTACAGATACGCAGTATTTT TRBV23-1 16 few NA TRBJ2-3
CASSQDWRSTDTQYF TGCGCCAGCAGCCAAGATTGGCGGTCCACAGATACGCAGTATTTT TRBV4-3 15 few NA TRBJ2-3
CASTTRQGGTEAFF TGTGCCAGCACGACACGACAGGGAGGTACTGAAGCTTTCTTT TRBV2 14 NA TRBD1 TRBJ1-1
CASSLVVGSEQYF TGTGCCAGCAGCTTGGTGGTGGGGAGCGAGCAGTACTTC TRBV5-6 13 few NA TRBJ2-7
CASSLSAAGAETQYF TGTGCCAGCAGTTTATCTGCAGCGGGGGCGGAGACCCAGTACTTC TRBV28 15 NA TRBD2 TRBJ2-5
CASSLGAGSYNEQFF TGTGCCAGCAGCTTAGGGGCGGGGTCCTACAATGAGCAGTTCTTC TRBV7-3 15 few NA TRBJ2-1
CASSPSARAGDQPQHF TGTGCCAGTAGTCCTTCAGCCAGGGCAGGGGATCAGCCCCAGCATTTT TRBV19 16 NA NA TRBJ1-5
CASSRQAGTSGTDYEQYF TGCGCCAGCAGCCGACAAGCCGGGACTAGCGGGACGGACTACGAGCAGTACTTC TRBV4-1 18 NA TRBD2 TRBJ2-7
CASSGAGIPYNEQFF TGTGCCAGCAGTGGAGCGGGCATTCCCTACAATGAGCAGTTCTTC TRBV9 15 NA NA TRBJ2-1
CAISVGGAQPQHF TGTGCCATCAGCGTCGGCGGGGCCCAGCCCCAGCATTTT TRBV10-3 13 NA NA TRBJ1-5
CASSFAGGAETQYF TGTGCCAGCAGCTTTGCCGGGGGGGCGGAGACCCAGTACTTC TRBV7-9 14 NA TRBD2 TRBJ2-5
CASESSGGTDTQYF TGTGCCAGCGAGTCTAGCGGGGGCACAGATACGCAGTATTTT TRBV5-6 14 NA TRBD2 TRBJ2-3
CASSYSKGAGDYGYTF TGTGCCAGCAGTTACTCTAAGGGGGCGGGTGACTATGGCTACACCTTC TRBV6-5 16 NA TRBD1 TRBJ1-2
CASVLAGGPWETQYF TGTGCCAGCGTCTTAGCGGGAGGGCCCTGGGAGACCCAGTACTTC TRBV7-2 15 NA TRBD2 TRBJ2-5
CASSQDGGLWHF TGTGCCAGCAGCCAGGACGGGGGACTATGGCACTTC TRBV7-2 12 NA TRBD2 TRBJ2-5
CASSPPGGNQPQHF TGTGCCAGCTCACCACCAGGGGGCAATCAGCCCCAGCATTTT TRBV18 14 few NA TRBJ1-5
CASSLAGGGGELFF TGTGCCAGCAGCTTAGCGGGTGGCGGCGGGGAGCTGTTTTTT TRBV7-9 14 NA NA TRBJ2-2
CASSFSGSNEQFF TGTGCCAGCAGCTTTAGCGGGAGTAATGAGCAGTTCTTC TRBV7-9 13 once TRBD2 TRBJ2-1
CATAGLGDQETQYF TGTGCCACCGCTGGACTGGGAGACCAAGAGACCCAGTACTTC TRBV27 14 NA NA TRBJ2-5
CASSEFGGGGSYEQYF TGTGCCAGCAGTGAATTCGGCGGGGGGGGGTCCTACGAGCAGTACTTC TRBV25-1 16 NA TRBD2 TRBJ2-7
CASSLRGQVLYEQYF TGTGCCAGCAGCTTAAGGGGACAGGTCCTTTACGAGCAGTACTTC TRBV5-6 15 NA TRBD1 TRBJ2-7
CASSSGQPNSPLHF TGCGCCAGCAGCTCCGGACAGCCAAATTCACCCCTCCACTTT TRBV5-1 14 few NA TRBJ1-6
CASSPSAGGDYGYTF TGTGCCAGCAGCCCCAGTGCAGGGGGCGACTATGGCTACACCTTC TRBV7-2 15 NA TRBD1 TRBJ1-2
CASSFSGSSYEQYF TGTGCCAGCAGTTTCTCCGGGAGCTCCTACGAGCAGTACTTC TRBV28 14 few NA TRBJ2-7
CASSVETSGSHYNEQFF TGTGCCAGCAGCGTAGAGACTAGCGGGAGTCACTACAATGAGCAGTTCTTC TRBV9 17 NA TRBD2 TRBJ2-1